This entry lists 28 T cell receptor beta chains sequenced from one sample in a study of cytomegalovirus exposure and HLA in healthy donors. The primer mix had 60 Vbeta and 13 Jbeta primers. The method was immunoSEQ multiplex PCR; TCRdb's version includes in-frame clones alone and lacks a portion of them. The table shows around 180,000 clones, with 84% occurring only once. Sequencing used PBMCs. Every receptor here comes from a boy aged 5-17 years in good health and CMV-seronegative.

This clone occurred a few times. This sequence joins TRBV29-1 and TRBJ1-1, with 9 bases identical to TRBD1. Germline V gene sequence: CDR1 SQVTM, CDR2 ANQGSEA. V trimming: 6 bases; J trimming: 5 bases; junction bases outside the gene matches: 4. The CDR3 length is 12 residues. The CDR3 spells CSVPDRGTEAFF. In DNA form, the CDR3 reads TGCAGCGTCCCGGACAGGGGAACTGAAGCTTTCTTT.

J is TRBJ1-5 and V is TRBV30; the D gene is possibly TRBD1 (5 bases). V was pared by 2 bases and J by 5 bases, with 10 bases between. This CDR3 spans 13 amino acids. Germline CDR1 and CDR2: GTSNPN and SVGIG (reference sequence). The CDR3 sequence is CAWSPGLDQPQHF. The DNA for the CDR3 is TGTGCCTGGAGTCCAGGGTTGGATCAGCCCCAGCATTTT.

V is TRBV9 and J is TRBJ1-2; the D gene is possibly TRBD1 (6 bases). There are 15 residues in the CDR3. V lost 4 bases, J lost 6 bases, and 19 bases lay in between. The germline V gene has CDR1 SGDLS and CDR2 YYNGEE. The CDR3 DNA reads TGTGCCAGCAGCAACCGAAAACAGGGAAAGGATGGCTACACCTTC. Its protein product is CASSNRKQGKDGYTF.

The chain carries TRBV6-5 and TRBJ1-1; 7 bases are shared with TRBD1. With V trimmed by 6 bases and J by 4 bases, 8 bases remained unmatched. This CDR3 has 14 residues. Germline CDR1 and CDR2: MNHEY and SVGAGI. The CDR3 protein is CASRSTGVGTEAFF. The CDR3 bases are TGTGCCAGCAGGTCTACAGGGGTTGGCACTGAAGCTTTCTTT.

The chain recombines TRBV9 with TRBJ2-1, with TRBD1 matching 7 bases. CDR1 and CDR2 from the germline V gene are SGDLS and YYNGEE. The CDR3 sequence is 15 residues long. The trim removed 4 bases at V and 6 bases at J, leaving 10 bases unmatched. The CDR3: CASSTRQGSANEQFF. The CDR3 DNA is TGTGCCAGCAGCACCCGACAGGGTTCTGCCAATGAGCAGTTCTTC. The full variable domain, in which reference TRBV9 and TRBJ2-1 provide the parts outside the CDR3, is DSGVTQTPKHLITATGQRVTLRCSPRSGDLSVYWYQQSLDQGLQFLIQYYNGEERAKGNILERFSAQQFPDLHSELNLSSLELGDSALYFCASSTRQGSANEQFFGPGTRLTVL.

The chain links TRBV5-5 to TRBJ1-5, with TRBD1 identical over 8 bases. With V trimmed by 5 bases and J by 3 bases, 7 bases remained unmatched. This CDR3 has 15 amino acids. Germline-derived CDR1 and CDR2 are SGHKS and YYEKEE (reference sequence). DNA of the CDR3: TGTGCCAGCAGAGCCGGGACAGGACTCAATCAGCCCCAGCATTTT. This sequence encodes CASRAGTGLNQPQHF.

The V call is TRBV4-2, the J call TRBJ2-5; 7 nucleotides align to TRBD2. V shed 0 bases and J 4 bases; nucleotides not matched to a gene: 20. The CDR3 has 20 residues. Germline lookup yields CDR1 LGHNA and CDR2 YNFKEQ. The CDR3 region is CASSQDGGGLYRVGRETQYF. The CDR3 region has the DNA TGTGCCAGCAGCCAAGATGGCGGGGGATTGTATCGCGTGGGGAGAGAGACCCAGTACTTC.

V and J are TRBV7-9 and TRBJ2-1, with 7 bases matching TRBD2. The germline V gene has CDR1 SEHNR and CDR2 FQNEAQ (reference sequence). V was pared by 2 bases and J by 4 bases, with 5 bases of the junction left unmatched. CDR3 length: 15 amino acids. This CDR3 reads CASSLKGLSYNEQFF. The CDR3 DNA follows: TGTGCCAGCAGCTTAAAGGGACTATCTTACAATGAGCAGTTCTTC.

Comments on this clone: Mismatch with germline at one junction end may stem from a read error. The chain combines TRBV7-9 with TRBJ2-7; D uncertain. The germline V gene encodes CDR1 SEHNR and CDR2 FQNEAQ (reference sequence). CDR3 size: 11 residues. CDR3 sequence reads: CSSSSHYEQYF. The DNA for the CDR3 is TGTTCCAGCAGCTCCCACTACGAGCAGTACTTC.

Concerning this clone itself: Other DNA sequences from this sample encode an identical CDR3 as well. This chain uses TRBV6-5 with TRBJ1-5, with D perhaps TRBD1 (6 bases). Germline values: CDR1 MNHEY, CDR2 SVGAGI. The germline V and J ends were trimmed by 0 bases and 2 bases, with 8 bases remaining between them. The CDR3 runs to 15 residues. The chain's CDR3 is CASSYSRGGNQPQHF. CDR3 bases: TGTGCCAGCAGTTACTCCAGGGGTGGCAATCAGCCCCAGCATTTT.

The J gene is TRBJ1-2, the V gene TRBV30; unclear D gene. This CDR3 is built from 14 residues. Germline assignment: CDR1 GTSNPN and CDR2 SVGIG (reference sequence). The V and J ends lost 1 base and 0 bases respectively, with 9 bases between them. CDR3 in DNA: TGTGCCTGGAGTGGGCAGTCACCTAACTATGGCTACACCTTC. Its translation: CAWSGQSPNYGYTF.

The chain couples TRBV5-1 to TRBJ2-7; 8 bases match TRBD1. With V trimmed by 3 bases and J by 1 base, 6 bases remained unmatched. CDR1 and CDR2 (germline): SGHRS, YFSETQ. The CDR3 length is 15 residues. For the CDR3, the DNA is TGCGCCAGCAGCTCAGGACAGGGCCTATCCTACGAGCAGTACTTC. This codes for CASSSGQGLSYEQYF.

Only a few counts were recorded for this clone. The V call is TRBV6-5, the J call TRBJ2-1; tentative D call: TRBD2 (5 bases). Trimming took 6 bases from V and 7 from J, leaving 16 bases between them. The CDR3 is made up of 14 amino acids. Germline V gives CDR1 MNHEY, CDR2 SVGAGI. The chain's CDR3 is CASSRGLAVNEQFF. The DNA for the CDR3 is TGTGCCAGCAGCCGAGGGCTGGCTGTGAATGAGCAGTTCTTC.

The rearrangement joins TRBV30 to TRBJ2-2; D gene unclear. The CDR3 sequence is 13 residues long. Trimming stripped 3 bases from V and 3 bases from J, with 8 bases between. From germline, CDR1 is GTSNPN and CDR2 SVGIG (reference sequence). Here the CDR3 DNA reads TGTGCCTGGAGGCTAGGTTACACCGGGGAGCTGTTTTTT. Translation: CAWRLGYTGELFF.

J is TRBJ2-5 and V is TRBV4-1, with 12 bases identical to TRBD2. The V gene's germline CDR1 is MGHRA and CDR2 YSYEKL. The CDR3 contains 16 residues. J gave up 2 bases and V 4 bases, and 5 bases lay outside the gene matches. This CDR3 reads CASSLLAGGIQETQYF. In nucleotides, the CDR3 is TGCGCCAGCAGCCTACTAGCGGGGGGAATTCAAGAGACCCAGTACTTC.

The chain combines TRBV28 with TRBJ1-1; 9 nucleotides line up with TRBD1. CDR3 length: 16 residues. The V gene's germline CDR1 is MDHEN and CDR2 SYDVKM. V trimming: 7 bases; J trimming: 0 bases; junction bases outside the gene matches: 9. The DNA of the CDR3 is TGTGCCAGCATAAGGGGGACAGGGTTCATGAACACTGAAGCTTTCTTT. Residues: CASIRGTGFMNTEAFF.

The chain carries TRBV7-9 and TRBJ1-4; 7 nucleotides agree with TRBD1. The CDR3 runs to 15 residues. V was pared by 6 bases and J by 3 bases, with 7 bases of the junction left unmatched. The germline CDR1 and CDR2 sequences are SEHNR and FQNEAQ (reference sequence). The CDR3 DNA sequence: TGTGCCAGCAGTCAGGGGGAATGGGCTAATGAAAAACTGTTTTTT. Translation: CASSQGEWANEKLFF.

The gene calls are TRBV2 and TRBJ2-7, with 7 bases aligning to TRBD2. Germline V gene sequence: CDR1 SNHLY, CDR2 FYNNEI. This CDR3 comprises 16 residues. Trimming removed 4 bases from V and 6 bases from J; junction bases left unmatched: 15. CDR3 bases: TGTGCCAGCAGTGTCTATCAGAGGAGGGGAGGGTCCGAGCAGTACTTC. Translating gives CASSVYQRRGGSEQYF.

The chain carries TRBV4-1 and TRBJ1-2; 8 bases map to TRBD1. With V trimmed by 5 bases and J by 1 base, 6 bases remained unmatched. The CDR3 length is 15 residues. The V gene's germline CDR1 is MGHRA and CDR2 YSYEKL. CDR3 in amino acids: CASSGQGALNYGYTF. The DNA for the CDR3 is TGCGCCAGCAGCGGGCAGGGGGCGCTTAACTATGGCTACACCTTC.

J is TRBJ1-5 and V is TRBV7-2, with 10 positions matching TRBD1. Germline V gene data show CDR1 as SGHTA and CDR2 as FQGNSA. Trimming cost V 0 bases and J 1 base; bases outside gene matches: 3. This CDR3 contains 17 residues. DNA of the CDR3: TGTGCCAGCAGCTTAGCGGGGACAGGGGAAAGCAATCAGCCCCAGCATTTT. It yields the protein CASSLAGTGESNQPQHF.

The rearrangement joins TRBV27 to TRBJ1-5; D is perhaps TRBD1 (5 bases). The germline V gene encodes CDR1 MNHEY and CDR2 SMNVEV (reference sequence). Trimming cost V 3 bases and J 2 bases, with 8 bases left between them. This CDR3 contains 14 residues. This CDR3 is CASSFLQGNQPQHF. The CDR3 DNA reads as TGTGCCAGCAGTTTTTTACAGGGCAATCAGCCCCAGCATTTT.

The chain couples TRBV6-6 to TRBJ2-7, with D possibly TRBD2 on 5 matching bases. Trimming stripped 10 bases from V and 3 bases from J, with 16 bases between. CDR3 size: 13 residues. Germline CDR1 is MNHNY and CDR2 is SVGAGI (reference sequence). In DNA form, the CDR3 reads TGTGCCACCCAGACCGAGGGAAGCTACGAGCAGTACTTC. Translated, it gives CATQTEGSYEQYF.

This chain uses TRBV29-1 with TRBJ1-1, with D maybe TRBD1 (6 bases). Germline V lookup: CDR1 SQVTM, CDR2 ANQGSEA. With 6 bases removed from V and 5 bases from J, the gap between germline ends came to 16 bases. The CDR3 consists of 13 residues. The CDR3 DNA follows: TGCAGCGTGAGAGGGGGTAGAGGAACTGAAGCTTTCTTT. The encoded protein is CSVRGGRGTEAFF.

The chain recombines TRBV4-1 with TRBJ1-2; D is unclear. V lost 0 bases to trimming and J lost 8 bases, with 10 bases between them. The CDR3 extends over 13 amino acids. From germline, CDR1 is MGHRA and CDR2 YSYEKL. CDR3 sequence reads: CASSQDAGKGYTF. The DNA of the CDR3 is TGCGCCAGCAGCCAAGATGCGGGGAAGGGCTACACCTTC.

The chain uses TRBV14 and TRBJ2-5; no clear D gene. Trimming took off 0 bases at V and 5 bases at J, with 13 bases between the two ends. The V gene's germline CDR1 is SGHDN and CDR2 FVKESK. The CDR3 runs to 15 residues. CDR3 amino acids: CASSQDRGPRETQYF. Here the CDR3 DNA reads TGTGCCAGCAGCCAAGACAGAGGCCCGCGGGAGACCCAGTACTTC.

V usage is TRBV7-3 and J usage is TRBJ2-3, with TRBD2 matching 10 bases. From germline, CDR1 is SGHTA and CDR2 FQGTGA. There are 15 residues in the CDR3. Trimming removed 5 bases from V and 1 base from J; junction bases left unmatched: 3. The CDR3 protein is CASSPGTSGTDTQYF. Here the CDR3 DNA reads TGTGCCAGCAGCCCCGGGACTAGCGGCACAGATACGCAGTATTTT.

This clone has a single count. The rearrangement joins TRBV7-9 to TRBJ1-1; possibly TRBD1 for D (5 bases). The CDR3 runs 16 residues. The V end lost 6 bases, the J end lost 3 bases, and 20 bases lay between the germline ends. Germline V lookup: CDR1 SEHNR, CDR2 FQNEAQ (reference sequence). CDR3 loop: CASRGQGYKRDTEAFF. CDR3 nucleotide sequence: TGTGCCAGCAGAGGGCAGGGCTATAAGCGGGACACTGAAGCTTTCTTT.

The V call is TRBV13, the J call TRBJ2-5; 11 bases map to TRBD1. TRBJ2-7 explains the end of the DNA better; the J call may be wrong. The length of the CDR3 is 17 residues. Germline V gene data show CDR1 as PRHDT and CDR2 as FYEKMQ (reference sequence). Written as DNA, the CDR3 is TGTGCCAGCAGCTTAGGCCACGGGACAGGGGGGACCTACGAGCAGTACTTC. Its translation is CASSLGHGTGGTYEQYF.